The source of this T cell receptor (beta chain) is a study of blood T cell repertoires in COVID-19. For the study at large: The origin of the acute and convalescent COVID-19 samples was the United States, Italy and Spain.

V was clipped by 0 bases and J by 5 bases, with 10 bases between them. The CDR3 has 14 amino acids. Germline V gene data show CDR1 as MNHEY and CDR2 as SMNVEV (reference sequence). Generated by immunoSEQ multiplex PCR, the TCRdb table keeps only in-frame clones and is missing some. The repertoire includes approximately 300,000 clones, about nine tenths of them detected once, and about 4% sits in the top ten. Recruitment covered roughly 22 US areas and drew participants whose ages spanned roughly 18 to 100 years. Researchers sorted participants into cohorts using their self-reported clinical history. Before being deemed recovered, Cohort 3 donors had two negative PCRs, clearance, or symptom resolution.

Input material: PBMCs or T cells enriched from blood (not recorded which). The chain combines TRBV27 with TRBJ1-1; a possible D gene is TRBD1 (6 bases). This clonotype was sampled from a man aged 30 to 45 who had recovered from COVID-19. The DNA of the CDR3 is TGTGCCAGCAGTTTATCGTTTAGGGGGACTGAAGCTTTCTTT. Protein: CASSLSFRGTEAFF.